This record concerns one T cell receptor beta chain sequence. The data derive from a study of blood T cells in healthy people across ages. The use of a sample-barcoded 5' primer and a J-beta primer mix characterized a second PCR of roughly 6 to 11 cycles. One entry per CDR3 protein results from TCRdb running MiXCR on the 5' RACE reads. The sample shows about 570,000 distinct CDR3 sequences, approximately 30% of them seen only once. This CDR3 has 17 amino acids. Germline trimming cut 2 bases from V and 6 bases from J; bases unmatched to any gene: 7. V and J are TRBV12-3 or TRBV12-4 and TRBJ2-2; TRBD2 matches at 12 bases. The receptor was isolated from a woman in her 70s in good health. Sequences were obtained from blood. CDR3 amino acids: CASSLTLAGGLAGELFF. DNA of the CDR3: TGTGCCAGCAGTTTAACTCTAGCGGGGGGGCTTGCCGGGGAGCTGTTTTTT.